This TCR beta chain was captured by sequencing in a study of T cells in Graves' hyperthyroidism and ophthalmopathy. Across the study: The initial diagnosis was the point when peripheral blood was collected, ahead of any treatment. Whole-study findings and limits: Most expanded thyroid clonotypes above 0.001 recurred in blood.

Using RNA transcripts as the source, TCR beta CDR3 regions were amplified. During a first-round RT-PCR of the TCR CDR3, the HTBI primer set was used. Using its own MiXCR run on the multiplex PCR reads, TCRdb lists one record per CDR3 protein. The sample lists around 690,000 distinct CDR3 sequences; 17% were seen once. Germline trimming cut 2 bases from V and 8 bases from J; bases unmatched to any gene: 4. The CDR3 is 15 amino acids. Germline V gene sequence: CDR1 DFQATT, CDR2 SNEGSKA (reference sequence). This clonotype was found a few times. What it recognizes is unknown. Sequences were obtained from blood. The gene calls are TRBV20-1 and TRBJ2-1, with TRBD2 identical over 15 bases. The clonotype comes from a man aged 50 to 60 with Graves' hyperthyroidism. CDR3 sequence reads: CSARLGLAGGYEQFF. In DNA, the CDR3 is TGCAGTGCTAGATTAGGACTAGCGGGAGGGTATGAGCAGTTCTTC.